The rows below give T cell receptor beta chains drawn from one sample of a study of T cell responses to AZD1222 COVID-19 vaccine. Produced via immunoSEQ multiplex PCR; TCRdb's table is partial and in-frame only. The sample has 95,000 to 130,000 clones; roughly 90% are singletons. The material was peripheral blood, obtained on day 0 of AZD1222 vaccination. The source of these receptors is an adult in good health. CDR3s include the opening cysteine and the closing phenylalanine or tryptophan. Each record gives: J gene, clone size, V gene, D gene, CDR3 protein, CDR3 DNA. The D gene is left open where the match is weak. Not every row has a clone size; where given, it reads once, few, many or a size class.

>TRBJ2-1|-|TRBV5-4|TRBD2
CASSLEGLAGDNEQFF
TGTGCCAGCAGCTTGGAGGGTCTAGCGGGAGACAATGAGCAGTTCTTC
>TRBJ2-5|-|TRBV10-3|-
CAISERVGETQYF
TGTGCCATCAGTGAGAGGGTGGGGGAGACCCAGTACTTC
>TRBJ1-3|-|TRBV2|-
CASSEYVGNTIYF
TGTGCCAGCAGTGAATATGTAGGAAACACCATATATTTT
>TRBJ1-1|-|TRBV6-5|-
CAASRGMNTEAFF
TGTGCCGCCAGCCGAGGAATGAACACTGAAGCTTTCTTT
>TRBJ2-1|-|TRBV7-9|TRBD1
CASSYGTGSGNEQFF
TGTGCCAGCAGCTACGGGACAGGGTCTGGCAATGAGCAGTTCTTC
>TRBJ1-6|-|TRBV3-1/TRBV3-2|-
CASSQGPFNSPLHF
TGTGCCAGCAGCCAAGGTCCGTTTAATTCACCCCTCCACTTT
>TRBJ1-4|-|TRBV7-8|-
CASSLGRRGRATNEKLFF
TGTGCCAGCAGTTTGGGACGGCGGGGGAGAGCAACTAATGAAAAACTGTTTTTT
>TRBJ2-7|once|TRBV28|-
CASSRGYEQYF
TGTGCCAGCAGCAGGGGTTACGAGCAGTACTTC
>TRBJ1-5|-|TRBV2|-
CASRESDQPQHF
TGTGCCAGCAGGGAAAGTGATCAGCCCCAGCATTTT
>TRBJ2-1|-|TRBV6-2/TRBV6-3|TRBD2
CASSSPLAGGYNEQFF
TGTGCCAGCAGTTCCCCCTTAGCGGGGGGATACAATGAGCAGTTCTTC
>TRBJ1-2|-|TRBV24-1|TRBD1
CATAPTGAYGYTF
TGTGCCACCGCCCCGACAGGGGCCTATGGCTACACCTTC
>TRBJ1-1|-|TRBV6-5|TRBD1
CASSYSTGGGTEAFF
TGTGCCAGCAGTTACTCTACAGGGGGCGGGACTGAAGCTTTCTTT
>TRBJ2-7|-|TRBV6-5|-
CASRPAGGIYEQYF
TGTGCCAGCAGGCCGGCGGGCGGGATCTACGAGCAGTACTTC
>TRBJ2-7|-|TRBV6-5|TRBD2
CASRLAGGYEQYF
TGTGCCAGCAGACTAGCGGGAGGTTACGAGCAGTACTTC
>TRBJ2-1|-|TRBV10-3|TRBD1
CAIRETGTNEQFF
TGTGCCATCAGGGAGACAGGGACGAATGAGCAGTTCTTC
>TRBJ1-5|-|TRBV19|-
CASTRGNQPQHF
TGTGCCAGTACGAGAGGGAATCAGCCCCAGCATTTT
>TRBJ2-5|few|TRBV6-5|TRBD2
CASSWTSGKETQYF
TGTGCCAGCAGCTGGACTAGCGGAAAAGAGACCCAGTACTTC
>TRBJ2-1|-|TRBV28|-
CASSLYNEQFF
TGTGCCAGCAGTTTATACAACGAGCAGTTCTTC
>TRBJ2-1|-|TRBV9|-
CASSVLEGNEQFF
TGTGCCAGCAGCGTTTTGGAGGGGAATGAGCAGTTCTTC
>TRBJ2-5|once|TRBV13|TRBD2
CASSGLAQQETQYF
TGTGCCAGCTCAGGACTAGCGCAGCAAGAGACCCAGTACTTC
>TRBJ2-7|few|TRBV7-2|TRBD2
CASSRGPGLAPYEQYF
TGTGCCAGCAGCAGAGGTCCGGGACTAGCCCCCTACGAGCAGTACTTC
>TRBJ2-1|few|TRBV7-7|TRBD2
CASSLEAGYNEQFF
TGTGCCAGCAGCTTAGAAGCGGGATACAATGAGCAGTTCTTC
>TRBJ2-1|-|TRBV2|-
CASSLINEQFF
TGTGCCAGCAGCTTAATCAATGAGCAGTTCTTC
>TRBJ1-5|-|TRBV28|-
CASSLFGSGNQPQHF
TGTGCCAGCAGTTTATTCGGGAGTGGCAATCAGCCCCAGCATTTT
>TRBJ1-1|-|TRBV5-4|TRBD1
CASSPTQGKNTEAFF
TGTGCCAGCAGCCCTACACAGGGGAAGAACACTGAAGCTTTCTTT
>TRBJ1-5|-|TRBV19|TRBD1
CASRQGDQPQHF
TGTGCCAGTCGACAGGGAGATCAGCCCCAGCATTTT
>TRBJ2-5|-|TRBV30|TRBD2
CAWSVGSASGPQETQYF
TGTGCCTGGAGTGTAGGTTCAGCTAGCGGACCCCAAGAGACCCAGTACTTC
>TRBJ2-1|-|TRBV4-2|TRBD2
CASSHRTGTSGTMRNEQFF
TGTGCCAGCAGCCATCGAACCGGGACTAGCGGTACCATGCGGAATGAGCAGTTCTTC
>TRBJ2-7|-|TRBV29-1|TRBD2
CSARGTSVNPSYEQYF
TGCAGCGCCCGGGGGACTAGCGTGAACCCTTCCTACGAGCAGTACTTC
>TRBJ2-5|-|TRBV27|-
CASSTGGETQYF
TGTGCCAGCAGTACCGGCGGGGAGACCCAGTACTTC
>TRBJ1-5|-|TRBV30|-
CAWSASEGQPQHF
TGTGCCTGGTCGGCCTCCGAAGGTCAGCCCCAGCATTTT
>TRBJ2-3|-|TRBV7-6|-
CASSLNPAGWADTQYF
TGTGCCAGCAGCTTAAACCCCGCAGGGTGGGCAGATACGCAGTATTTT
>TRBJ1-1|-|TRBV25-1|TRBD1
CASSETTGGGRAFF
TGTGCCAGCAGTGAAACGACAGGGGGCGGGAGAGCTTTCTTT
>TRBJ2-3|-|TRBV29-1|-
CSVDGARGTDTQYF
TGCAGCGTTGACGGAGCTAGGGGCACAGATACGCAGTATTTT
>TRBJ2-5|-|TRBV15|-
CATSRDLGAGETQYF
TGTGCCACCAGCAGAGATCTAGGGGCAGGAGAGACCCAGTACTTC
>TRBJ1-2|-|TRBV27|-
CASSLSISRVYGYTF
TGTGCCAGCAGTTTATCGATTTCCAGGGTCTATGGCTACACCTTC
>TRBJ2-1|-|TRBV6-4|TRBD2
CASSEGSGGDEQFF
TGTGCCAGCAGTGAAGGTAGCGGGGGGGATGAGCAGTTCTTC
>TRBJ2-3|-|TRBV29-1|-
CSVLPGDTQYF
TGCAGCGTTTTGCCTGGGGATACGCAGTATTTT
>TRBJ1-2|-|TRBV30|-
CAWSVTEYGYTF
TGTGCCTGGAGTGTAACGGAGTATGGCTACACCTTC
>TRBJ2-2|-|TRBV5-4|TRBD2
CASSLGTRLYTGELFF
TGTGCCAGCAGCTTGGGGACTAGACTCTACACCGGGGAGCTGTTTTTT
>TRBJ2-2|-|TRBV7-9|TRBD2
CASSPTGLAGGLTGELFF
TGTGCCAGCAGCCCAACCGGACTAGCGGGGGGGCTAACCGGGGAGCTGTTTTTT
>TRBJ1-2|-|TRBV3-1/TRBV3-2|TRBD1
CASRQGGGYTF
TGTGCCAGCCGACAGGGTGGTGGCTACACCTTC
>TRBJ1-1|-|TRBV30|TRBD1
CAWKGEQGAFF
TGTGCCTGGAAAGGCGAACAGGGGGCTTTCTTT
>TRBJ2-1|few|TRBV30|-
CAANGGGSYNEQFF
TGTGCCGCCAACGGTGGGGGCTCATACAATGAGCAGTTCTTC
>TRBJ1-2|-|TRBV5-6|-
CASNQNHYGYTF
TGTGCCAGCAACCAAAACCACTATGGCTACACCTTC
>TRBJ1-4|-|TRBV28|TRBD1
CASGKQGANEKLFF
TGTGCCAGCGGCAAACAGGGGGCTAATGAAAAACTGTTTTTT
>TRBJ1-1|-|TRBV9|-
CASSPSGGMNTEAFF
TGTGCCAGCAGCCCTAGTGGGGGTATGAACACTGAAGCTTTCTTT
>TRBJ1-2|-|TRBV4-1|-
CASSPGSYGYTF
TGCGCCAGCAGCCCTGGCAGCTATGGCTACACCTTC
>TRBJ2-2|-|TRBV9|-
CASSTPRRGTNTGELFF
TGTGCCAGCAGCACCCCGAGGCGTGGGACGAACACCGGGGAGCTGTTTTTT
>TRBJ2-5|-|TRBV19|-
CASSKGRVETQYF
TGTGCCAGTAGTAAAGGGCGGGTAGAGACCCAGTACTTC
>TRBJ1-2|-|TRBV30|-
CAWSVQGGDYTF
TGTGCCTGGAGTGTACAGGGCGGTGACTACACCTTC
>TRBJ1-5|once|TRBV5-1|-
CASSFTGNSNQPQHF
TGCGCCAGCAGCTTTACGGGTAATAGCAATCAGCCCCAGCATTTT